This T cell receptor (beta chain) was sequenced during a study of ipilimumab plus nivolumab after autologous stem cell transplantation. Turning to the study itself: Typical patient got roughly 5 ipilimumab doses and 7 or 8 nivolumab doses (median).

Patients got 3 mg/kg IV nivolumab weeks 1, 4, 7, 10, then biweekly through week 26. Some clones are missing from TCRdb's copy, which holds only in-frame ones; the method was immunoSEQ multiplex PCR. Among over 80,000 clones listed, 75% to 85% were seen once. V lost 5 bases to trimming and J lost 6 bases; unmatched junction nucleotides: 7. This CDR3 contains 15 residues. Germline values: CDR1 LNHDA, CDR2 SQIVND (reference sequence). This clonotype was sampled from a male donor with diffuse large B-cell lymphoma. The V call is TRBV19, the J call TRBJ2-1; 10 bases are shared with TRBD2. The sequencing used PBMCs, collected in a trial of ipilimumab plus nivolumab as post-transplant consolidation. In DNA form, the CDR3 reads TGTGCCAGTAGTGTTGGGCTAGCGGGGGTCAATGAGCAGTTCTTC. Its translation: CASSVGLAGVNEQFF.